This TCR beta chain came from a study of blood T cell repertoires in COVID-19. TCRdb keeps only in-frame clones here, not all; method: immunoSEQ multiplex PCR. The sample has 55,000 to 80,000 clones, around 85% seen once. V lost 5 bases to trimming and J lost 6 bases, with 12 bases between them. The CDR3 is 13 amino acids. CDR1 and CDR2 from the germline V gene are SGHTA and FQGTGA. Sequenced sample: peripheral blood. The sequence derives from a man aged 70-80 years with acute or convalescent COVID-19. The rearrangement uses TRBV7-3 and TRBJ2-3; the D gene is possibly TRBD1 (5 bases). CDR3 bases: TGTGCCAGCAGCCCAACGAAGGGGGATACGCAGTATTTT. Translated, it gives CASSPTKGDTQYF.